This paragraph reports one TCR beta chain. The CDR3 contains 12 residues. The V end was cut by 0 bases, the J end by 11 bases, with 9 bases between. Germline assignment: CDR1 SGDLS and CDR2 YYNGEE. Original methodology: The assay estimated nucleated cells by amplifying reference gene primers. Sequencing was performed with immunoSEQ multiplex PCR; in TCRdb, only in-frame clones are kept and a portion is missing. That table is the source of V, J and clone size, and D and trimming were worked out from the DNA. There are around 250,000 clones in the sample; around 85% occur only once, and roughly 5.3% lies in the top ten. The sample originates from a study of blood T cell repertoires in COVID-19. Overall study: COVID-19 samples, acute and convalescent, were from the United States, Italy and Spain. The cDNA or gDNA used as material had been derived from T cells, B-cell-depleted T cells, or PBMCs.

This receptor was obtained from a man aged 45 to 65 with active or convalescent COVID-19. The rearrangement links TRBV9 to TRBJ2-4; D unresolved. The specimen was peripheral blood. CDR3 amino acids: CASSVGEDVQYF. As DNA, the CDR3 is TGTGCCAGCAGCGTAGGAGAGGATGTTCAGTACTTC. Full variable domain (missing parts from reference TRBV9 and TRBJ2-4): DSGVTQTPKHLITATGQRVTLRCSPRSGDLSVYWYQQSLDQGLQFLIQYYNGEERAKGNILERFSAQQFPDLHSELNLSSLELGDSALYFCASSVGEDVQYFGAGTRLSVL.